These 14 T cell receptor beta chains came from one sample sequenced in a study of blood T cell repertoires in COVID-19. Libraries were prepared by immunoSEQ multiplex PCR; TCRdb keeps only in-frame clonotypes and omits some of them. The sample has about 250,000 clones, roughly nine tenths seen once; the top ten hold around 3%. Sequenced sample: peripheral blood. All receptors derive from a man aged 18-30 years with active or convalescent COVID-19.

The chain couples TRBV6-2 or TRBV6-3 to TRBJ1-1, with a weak D call TRBD1 (5 bases). The CDR3 extends over 15 amino acids. Germline V gives CDR1 MNHEY, CDR2 SVGEGT. V lost 0 bases and J lost 4, with 12 bases in between. The CDR3 is CASSYSGTGGTEAFF. The DNA for the CDR3 is TGTGCCAGCAGTTACTCAGGAACCGGGGGCACTGAAGCTTTCTTT.

The chain joins TRBV18 to TRBJ1-4; a possible D gene is TRBD1 (5 bases). This CDR3 has 14 residues. CDR1 KGHSH and CDR2 LQKENI come from the germline V gene. The germline V and J ends were trimmed by 4 bases and 5 bases, with 11 bases remaining between them. This CDR3 reads CASSQGWPNEKLFF. The CDR3 coding sequence is TGTGCCAGCTCACAGGGGTGGCCGAATGAAAAACTGTTTTTT.

V is TRBV6-6 and J is TRBJ2-5, with TRBD2 identical over 13 bases. V lost 4 bases, J lost 0 bases, and 2 bases stayed unmatched. This CDR3 comprises 16 residues. Germline CDR1 MNHNY, CDR2 SVGAGI (reference sequence). In nucleotides, the CDR3 is TGTGCCAGCAGTTTTGGGACTAGCGGGGACCAAGAGACCCAGTACTTC. As protein: CASSFGTSGDQETQYF.

The chain has TRBV29-1 and TRBJ2-7, with 7 bases fitting TRBD2. Germline CDR1 and CDR2: SQVTM and ANQGSEA. V lost 1 base, J lost 2 bases, and 5 bases stayed unmatched. The CDR3 is 14 amino acids. The CDR3 DNA follows: TGCAGCGTTGAAGCTCCGGGACTACCCTACGAGCAGTACTTC. It codes for CSVEAPGLPYEQYF.

CDR3 amino acids: CASSLGTGAQNEKLFF. In nucleotides, the CDR3 is TGTGCCAGCAGCTTAGGGACAGGGGCCCAAAATGAAAAACTGTTTTTT. The gene calls are TRBV13 and TRBJ1-4; 8 positions agree with TRBD1. The CDR3 contains 16 residues. CDR1 is PRHDT, CDR2 FYEKMQ, per germline (reference sequence). J lost 5 bases, V lost 0 bases, and 5 bases had no gene match.

This chain connects TRBV10-3 to TRBJ1-1; TRBD1 is a possible D gene (5 bases). Trimming pared 8 bases from V and 1 base from J, leaving 17 bases between. Germline CDR1 reads ENHRY; CDR2 reads SYGVKD. The CDR3 spans 15 residues. CDR3 in DNA: TGTGCCATCCACCGGGACTTCGACCAGAACACTGAAGCTTTCTTT. This translates into CAIHRDFDQNTEAFF.

DNA of the CDR3: TGTGCCAGCAGCCCAAGCGGGATACCAAATCAGCCCCAGCATTTT. Protein sequence: CASSPSGIPNQPQHF. The rearrangement links TRBV6-2 or TRBV6-3 to TRBJ1-5; D is uncertain. In germline, CDR1 is MNHEY, CDR2 SVGEGT. The V end lost 6 bases, the J end lost 4 bases, and 16 bases lay between the germline ends. This CDR3 has 15 residues.

The genes are TRBV6-5 and TRBJ2-3, with 8 bases aligning to TRBD2. V was clipped by 7 bases and J by 1 base; unmatched bases: 4. The germline CDR1 and CDR2 sequences are MNHEY and SVGAGI. The CDR3 sequence is 14 residues long. The CDR3 loop is CASTTREGTDTQYF. The CDR3 bases are TGTGCCAGCACCACGCGGGAGGGCACAGATACGCAGTATTTT.

The chain couples TRBV21-1 to TRBJ1-5; TRBD1 is taken as the D call from the table, unchecked against the DNA. TRBV21-1 is a pseudogene locus. This CDR3 region has 14 residues. The CDR3 bases are TGTGCCAGCAGCCCTAGGACAGCCAATCAGCCCCAGCATTTT. It is translated as CASSPRTANQPQHF.

This clone occurred once. The chain carries TRBV27 and TRBJ1-5; 8 bases are shared with TRBD1. The CDR3 sequence is 15 residues long. Trimming at V came to 6 bases and at J to 2 bases, leaving 6 bases not matched to a gene. CDR1 and CDR2 (germline): MNHEY, SMNVEV (reference sequence). The CDR3 DNA reads as TGTGCCAGCAGCTCGACAGGGGTAGGCAATCAGCCCCAGCATTTT. It translates to CASSSTGVGNQPQHF.

The chain joins TRBV5-6 to TRBJ2-7; 7 positions match TRBD1. The CDR3 is 17 residues long. V lost 2 bases and J lost 3; bases outside the gene matches: 14. Germline loops: CDR1 SGHDT, CDR2 YYEEEE. In DNA, the CDR3 is TGTGCCAGCAGCTTCGCAAGACAGGGAAGATACCGCTACGAGCAGTACTTC. This sequence encodes CASSFARQGRYRYEQYF.

This chain uses TRBV1 with TRBJ1-2; the table's TRBD1 call for D was not verified on the DNA. TRBV1 is a known pseudogene. This CDR3 has 18 residues. This chain's CDR3 is CTSSQRRGAGTGVYGYTF. The CDR3 nucleotides read TGCACCAGCAGCCAAAGACGAGGGGCCGGGACAGGGGTTTACGGCTACACCTTC.

This chain uses TRBV10-3 with TRBJ2-3; TRBD2 matches at 11 bases. CDR3 length equals 19 residues. Unmatched junction bases numbered 12, after V lost 4 bases and J lost 0 bases. The germline V gene has CDR1 ENHRY and CDR2 SYGVKD. In DNA, the CDR3 is TGTGCCATCAGTGGGCCGACTAGCGGGATTTCGATAAGCACAGATACGCAGTATTTT. Amino acids: CAISGPTSGISISTDTQYF.

The chain uses TRBV12-3 or TRBV12-4 and TRBJ1-5; D gene uncertain. V lost 1 base to trimming and J lost 5 bases, with 6 bases between them. The CDR3 is made up of 13 amino acids. The CDR3 nucleotides read TGTGCCAGCAGTTTAGGCGGATATCAGCCCCAGCATTTT. Translation: CASSLGGYQPQHF.